This T cell receptor beta chain was identified during a study of Graves' ophthalmopathy and Graves' hyperthyroidism. Overall study findings and caveats: Built on 13 signatures, a model told ophthalmopathy apart from stable hyperthyroidism with 85% to 90% sensitivity and 81.08% specificity.

Stable hyperthyroidism denotes an absence of ophthalmopathy throughout 18 months of follow-up. Clinical symptoms, serum thyroxine, TRAb, thyroid ultrasound and orbital computed tomography formed the basis of diagnosis. RNA transcripts yielded amplified TCR beta CDR3 regions. HTBI-primed RT-PCR formed the first round, and a multiplex PCR formed the second. TCRdb redid the calling of the multiplex PCR reads with MiXCR, one entry per CDR3 protein. This table has about 370,000 distinct CDR3 sequences, 17% appearing once. This clonotype was detected once. Its antigen is as yet unknown. CDR3 size: 12 residues. Trimming removed 11 bases from V and 3 bases from J; junction bases left unmatched: 6.

The TCR comes from an adult woman with stable Graves' hyperthyroidism. The rearrangement joins TRBV12-3 or TRBV12-4 to TRBJ2-5; TRBD2 matches at 7 bases. Sequences were obtained from peripheral blood. The CDR3 protein is CALGRGKETQYF. In DNA, the CDR3 is TGTGCCCTAGGGCGGGGGAAAGAGACCCAGTACTTC.